This passage covers 32 T cell receptor beta chains from one sample sequenced in a study of control samples from healthy donors and cancer patients. Clones were sequenced by immunoSEQ multiplex PCR, and TCRdb holds only the in-frame ones, with some missing. The table records around 200,000 clones, roughly nine tenths of them present only once. The material sequenced was blood. The receptors shown here come from a woman younger than 45 in good health.

The V gene is TRBV5-1, the J gene TRBJ2-5; TRBD2 agrees at 13 bases. The CDR3 contains 18 residues. The germline gives CDR1 SGHRS, CDR2 YFSETQ. V gave up 5 bases and J gave up 2 bases; unmatched junction bases: 12. The CDR3 region has the DNA TGCGCCAGCAGACCCGGACTAGCGGGGGCGGTCTTACAAGAGACCCAGTACTTC. The encoded protein is CASRPGLAGAVLQETQYF.

The chain combines TRBV5-1 with TRBJ2-3; 13 bases agree with TRBD2. The CDR3 is made up of 16 amino acids. CDR1 is SGHRS and CDR2 is YFSETQ in the germline V gene. V gave up 5 bases and J gave up 2 bases; unmatched junction bases: 5. CDR3 coding DNA: TGCGCCAGCAGTCCTACTAGCGGGGGGGCCACAGATACGCAGTATTTT. Protein: CASSPTSGGATDTQYF. The variable domain in full, with the rest retrieved from reference TRBV5-1 and TRBJ2-3, is KAGVTQTPRYLIKTRGQQVTLSCSPISGHRSVSWYQQTPGQGLQFLFEYFSETQRNKGNFPGRFSGRQFSNSRSEMNVSTLELGDSALYLCASSPTSGGATDTQYFGPGTRLTVL.

The chain has TRBV12-5 and TRBJ2-7, with TRBD2 matching 8 bases. V lost 6 bases, J lost 2 bases, and 6 bases stayed unmatched. CDR1 and CDR2 (germline): LGHNT, FRNRAP. CDR3 size: 14 residues. As DNA, the CDR3 is TGTGCTAGTGGGGTAGCGGGGCCACCCTACGAGCAGTACTTC. It encodes CASGVAGPPYEQYF. Full variable domain (missing parts from reference TRBV12-5 and TRBJ2-7): DARVTQTPRHKVTEMGQEVTMRCQPILGHNTVFWYRQTMMQGLELLAYFRNRAPLDDSGMPKDRFSAEMPDATLATLKIQPSEPRDSAVYFCASGVAGPPYEQYFGPGTRLTVT.

The chain has TRBV28 and TRBJ1-2; D might be TRBD1 (5 bases). V was cut by 7 bases and J by 5 bases, with 17 bases left in between. CDR3 length equals 14 residues. Germline V CDR1 and CDR2: MDHEN, SYDVKM. As DNA, the CDR3 is TGTGCCAGCAACCGCCTCAGGGCGGTATATGGCTACACCTTC. This codes for CASNRLRAVYGYTF.

CDR3 protein: CASSPGGRQPQHF. The CDR3 DNA reads TGTGCCAGCTCACCAGGGGGCCGGCAGCCCCAGCATTTT. The rearrangement joins TRBV18 to TRBJ1-5; perhaps TRBD1 as D (6 bases). Germline V gives CDR1 KGHSH, CDR2 LQKENI. V lost 2 bases and J lost 7, with 9 bases in between. CDR3 length: 13 residues.

Only one count was recorded for this clone. The J gene is TRBJ2-7, the V gene TRBV6-2 or TRBV6-3; D gene uncertain. This CDR3 comprises 11 residues. Germline V gives CDR1 MNHEY, CDR2 SVGEGT. Trimming pared 1 base from V and 3 bases from J, leaving 1 base between. CDR3: CASSYYYEQYF. The CDR3 bases are TGTGCCAGCAGTTACTACTACGAGCAGTACTTC.

The chain has TRBV4-1 and TRBJ2-5; tentatively, D is TRBD1 or TRBD2 (5 bases each). The V and J ends lost 4 bases and 0 bases respectively, with 12 bases between them. Per the germline V gene, CDR1 is MGHRA and CDR2 is YSYEKL. This CDR3 is 15 amino acids long. The chain's CDR3 is CASSLGRWDQETQYF. DNA of the CDR3: TGCGCCAGCAGCCTGGGACGTTGGGACCAAGAGACCCAGTACTTC.

Comment on this clone: At one end the junction does not follow the germline gene, possibly because of a read error. The J gene is TRBJ2-2, the V gene TRBV7-7, with 8 bases fitting TRBD1. The CDR3 spans 15 residues. Germline CDR1 reads SSHAT; CDR2 reads FNYEAQ (reference sequence). CDR3 loop: CASSLTGVNTGELFF. Here the CDR3 DNA reads TGTGCTAGCAGCTTGACAGGGGTGAACACCGGGGAGCTGTTTTTT. The full variable domain, rest sourced from reference TRBV7-7 and TRBJ2-2, is GAGVSQSPRYKVTKRGQDVTLRCDPISSHATLYWYQQALGQGPEFLTYFNYEAQPDKSGLPSDRFSAERPEGSISTLTIQRTEQRDSAMYRCASSLTGVNTGELFFGEGSRLTVL.

The genes are TRBV30 and TRBJ1-2, with a tentative D call TRBD1 (5 bases). Germline values: CDR1 GTSNPN, CDR2 SVGIG (reference sequence). Trimming pared 4 bases from V and 2 bases from J, leaving 11 bases between. The CDR3 covers 13 residues. This CDR3 reads CAWMVGVNYGYTF. CDR3 nucleotide sequence: TGTGCCTGGATGGTAGGGGTAAACTATGGCTACACCTTC.

This rearrangement joins TRBV27 to TRBJ1-5; no firm D call. Germline V gene sequence: CDR1 MNHEY, CDR2 SMNVEV (reference sequence). V gave up 3 bases and J gave up 6 bases, with 3 bases separating them. The CDR3 is 11 residues long. The CDR3 spells CASSFSQPQHF. CDR3 bases: TGTGCCAGCAGTTTCAGTCAGCCCCAGCATTTT.

Comment on this clone: The sample contains more than one DNA sequence encoding this CDR3. The CDR3 sequence is CASSLAGPPYGYTF. The DNA of the CDR3 is TGTGCCAGCAGCTTAGCAGGGCCGCCCTATGGCTACACCTTC. The chain carries TRBV7-9 and TRBJ1-2, with D unclear. Trimming took 0 bases from V and 4 from J, leaving 9 bases between them. Germline lookup yields CDR1 SEHNR and CDR2 FQNEAQ (reference sequence). The CDR3 runs to 14 residues.

J is TRBJ2-1 and V is TRBV6-5; 10 bases align to TRBD2. V lost 0 bases, J lost 5 bases, and 4 bases stayed unmatched. The CDR3 runs to 16 residues. Germline lookup yields CDR1 MNHEY and CDR2 SVGAGI. CDR3 nucleotide sequence: TGTGCCAGCAGTTACTCGAGAGCGGGGGGGCACAATGAGCAGTTCTTC. Its protein is CASSYSRAGGHNEQFF.

The rearrangement joins TRBV7-9 to TRBJ2-3, with a weak D call TRBD1 (5 bases). Per germline, CDR1 SEHNR and CDR2 FQNEAQ (reference sequence). The V gene lost 1 base and the J gene lost 3 bases, with 14 bases spanning the gap. The CDR3 loop spans 16 amino acids. CDR3 nucleotides: TGTGCCAGCAGCTTAGGATGGGGCAGGATTACAGATACGCAGTATTTT. Its translation: CASSLGWGRITDTQYF.

The rearrangement joins TRBV7-9 to TRBJ2-7; no clear D gene. CDR1 is SEHNR, CDR2 FQNEAQ, per germline (reference sequence). Trimming shortened V by 1 base and J by 2 bases, and 6 bases separated the two germline ends. CDR3 length: 13 residues. CDR3 sequence: CASSLDSTYEQYF. The CDR3 nucleotides are TGTGCCAGCAGCTTAGATTCGACCTACGAGCAGTACTTC.

DNA of the CDR3: TGTGCCAGCAGGGACAAGCAGGGGAGTAACCAAGAGACCCAGTACTTC. It encodes CASRDKQGSNQETQYF. The chain links TRBV2 to TRBJ2-5, with D possibly TRBD1 on 6 matching bases. Germline lookup yields CDR1 SNHLY and CDR2 FYNNEI. The CDR3 is 16 amino acids. The germline V and J ends were trimmed by 6 bases and 0 bases, with 17 bases remaining between them.

V gene TRBV5-1 combines with J gene TRBJ1-2; 8 bases are a match to TRBD1. Looked up from germline, CDR1 is SGHRS and CDR2 is YFSETQ. The CDR3 has 14 residues. V was clipped by 0 bases and J by 7 bases; unmatched bases: 5. CDR3 sequence (DNA): TGCGCCAGCAGCTTGGGGACAGGGTTAACTGGCTACACCTTC. This sequence encodes CASSLGTGLTGYTF.

The sample holds one count of this clone. This chain uses TRBV19 with TRBJ1-1; D unresolved. The CDR3 extends over 13 amino acids. Per the germline V gene, CDR1 is LNHDA and CDR2 is SQIVND (reference sequence). Trimming stripped 2 bases from V and 0 bases from J, with 4 bases between. CDR3 DNA sequence: TGTGCCAGTAGTATAAATCTGAACACTGAAGCTTTCTTT. Amino acids: CASSINLNTEAFF.

This clone was seen more than once but under ten times. V gene TRBV6-2 or TRBV6-3 combines with J gene TRBJ2-7; 8 positions match TRBD2. Trimming cost V 2 bases and J 2 bases; bases outside gene matches: 5. Germline CDR1 is MNHEY and CDR2 is SVGEGT. CDR3 length: 15 residues. This CDR3 reads CASSYRLAGPYEQYF. The CDR3 bases are TGTGCCAGCAGTTACCGTTTAGCGGGGCCCTACGAGCAGTACTTC.

The chain uses TRBV5-1 and TRBJ1-4; D uncertain. Between the trimmed V and J ends, which lost 7 bases and 4 bases, there was a span of 11 bases. This CDR3 has 13 residues. Germline V gene data show CDR1 as SGHRS and CDR2 as YFSETQ. The CDR3 sequence is CASQVGNNEKLFF. For the CDR3, the DNA is TGCGCCAGCCAAGTAGGGAATAATGAAAAACTGTTTTTT.

The chain employs TRBV28 and TRBJ1-4; D remains ambiguous. The CDR3 consists of 17 residues. Germline-derived CDR1 and CDR2 are MDHEN and SYDVKM. V dropped 1 base and J dropped 0 bases, with 12 bases sitting between them. The CDR3 nucleotides read TGTGCCAGCAGTTTATTGACACTTACTGCAACTAATGAAAAACTGTTTTTT. It translates to CASSLLTLTATNEKLFF.

V gene TRBV18 combines with J gene TRBJ2-1; TRBD2 matches at 9 bases. V was clipped by 2 bases and J by 5 bases; unmatched bases: 4. The CDR3 consists of 15 residues. CDR1 and CDR2 from the germline V gene are KGHSH and LQKENI. The CDR3 DNA reads as TGTGCCAGCTCACCATCGGCTAGCGGGAACAATGAGCAGTTCTTC. This sequence encodes CASSPSASGNNEQFF.

The chain combines TRBV3-1 (or the pseudogene TRBV3-2) with TRBJ2-7; tentative D call: TRBD2 (7 bases). V shed 1 base and J shed 2 bases, with 15 bases lying between them. This CDR3 is 16 amino acids long. Germline lookup yields CDR1 LGHDT and CDR2 YNNKEL (reference sequence). CDR3 coding DNA: TGTGCCAGCAGCCAAGTTTGGGGGGGCCCTACCTACGAGCAGTACTTC. It yields the protein CASSQVWGGPTYEQYF.

This clone appeared a single time. V gene TRBV7-2 combines with J gene TRBJ2-1; D is ambiguous. Looked up from germline, CDR1 is SGHTA and CDR2 is FQGNSA. The CDR3 is 11 amino acids. The V gene lost 1 base and the J gene lost 10 bases, with 5 bases spanning the gap. The CDR3 DNA sequence: TGTGCCAGCAGCTTAGGGACGGAGCAGTTCTTC. Protein: CASSLGTEQFF.

The V call is TRBV24-1, the J call TRBJ2-1; 12 nucleotides align to TRBD2. The length of the CDR3 is 19 residues. The germline V gene has CDR1 KGHDR and CDR2 SFDVKD. V dropped 2 bases and J dropped 0; count of bases not matched to a gene: 7. The CDR3 reads CATSDWTSGTQSSYNEQFF. The DNA of the CDR3 is TGTGCCACCAGTGATTGGACTAGCGGGACCCAAAGCTCCTACAATGAGCAGTTCTTC.

J is TRBJ2-2 and V is TRBV4-2; no clear D gene. Per the germline V gene, CDR1 is LGHNA and CDR2 is YNFKEQ. The CDR3 sequence is 15 residues long. With 1 base removed from V and 0 bases from J, the gap between germline ends came to 6 bases. The DNA of the CDR3 is TGTGCCAGCAGCCAAGTACTGGCGAACACCGGGGAGCTGTTTTTT. Encoded protein: CASSQVLANTGELFF.

The rearrangement uses TRBV19 and TRBJ2-3, with 9 nucleotides matching TRBD2. This CDR3 is built from 14 residues. V gave up 5 bases and J gave up 2 bases; unmatched junction bases: 2. Germline CDR1 reads LNHDA; CDR2 reads SQIVND (reference sequence). DNA for the CDR3: TGTGCCAGTAGTCGGACTAGCGCCACAGATACGCAGTATTTT. Translating it yields CASSRTSATDTQYF.

This clone was recorded once. J is TRBJ1-2 and V is TRBV2; no definite D call. CDR1 is SNHLY, CDR2 FYNNEI, per germline. The length of the CDR3 is 11 residues. Trimming pared 3 bases from V and 5 bases from J, leaving 4 bases between. The CDR3 DNA reads as TGTGCCAGCAGTGACAGATATGGCTACACCTTC. Translation gives CASSDRYGYTF.

In regard to this clone: Other DNA sequences within the sample encode an identical CDR3. In DNA, the CDR3 is TGTGCCAGCTCTCGGGACAGAATGAACACTGAAGCTTTCTTT. Protein: CASSRDRMNTEAFF. The gene calls are TRBV18 and TRBJ1-1; 7 nucleotides match TRBD1. V was clipped by 6 bases and J by 0 bases; unmatched bases: 4. The CDR3 totals 14 residues. Germline V CDR1 and CDR2: KGHSH, LQKENI.

A remark on this clone: Distinct nucleotide sequences in the sample also encode this CDR3. The chain couples TRBV30 to TRBJ1-5; D uncertain. Germline V gene sequence: CDR1 GTSNPN, CDR2 SVGIG (reference sequence). This CDR3 has 13 amino acids. V was shortened by 4 bases and J by 1 base, with 8 bases between the two germline ends. CDR3 coding DNA: TGTGCCTGGACAGTGGGGAGCAATCAGCCCCAGCATTTT. Encoded protein: CAWTVGSNQPQHF.

The chain uses TRBV4-2 and TRBJ2-3; D is unresolved. V was cut by 0 bases and J by 7 bases, with 8 bases left in between. CDR1 is LGHNA, CDR2 YNFKEQ, per germline. This CDR3 region has 13 residues. The CDR3 reads CASSQDNGYTQYF. Written as DNA, the CDR3 is TGTGCCAGCAGCCAAGATAACGGGTATACGCAGTATTTT.

This chain joins TRBV2 and TRBJ2-3; TRBD2 matches at 13 bases. Germline lookup yields CDR1 SNHLY and CDR2 FYNNEI. Trimming removed 6 bases from V and 2 bases from J; junction bases left unmatched: 2. This CDR3 contains 15 residues. The CDR3 sequence is CASRGTSGVTDTQYF. The DNA of the CDR3 is TGTGCCAGCAGGGGGACTAGCGGGGTCACAGATACGCAGTATTTT.

The chain recombines TRBV27 with TRBJ1-2; 11 nucleotides line up with TRBD1. Trimming cost V 4 bases and J 8 bases; bases outside gene matches: 6. CDR3 length equals 14 residues. Germline CDR1 reads MNHEY; CDR2 reads SMNVEV (reference sequence). CDR3 loop: CASSYTDRGQGYTF. DNA of the CDR3: TGTGCCAGCAGTTACACGGACAGGGGGCAAGGCTACACCTTC.